This TCR beta chain was observed in a study of shared clonotypes between healthy human individuals. In the study overall: Each donor contributed plates that comprised three CD4 naive, three CD4 memory, two CD8 naive and one CD8 memory.

The study's findings and limits: Clonotype sharing among the donors was expected to vary with sequencing depth.

With respect to this clone: Its target is unknown.

Deep was the level at which the assay was run. The repertoire was sequenced with immunoSEQ multiplex PCR; TCRdb's copy has only in-frame clones and lacks some. This sample has hundreds of thousands of clones, with around four fifths found just once. V was cut by 3 bases and J by 5 bases, with 8 bases left in between. CDR1 is SGHAT, CDR2 FQNNGV, per germline. This CDR3 contains 12 residues. The TCR comes from a woman aged 25-40 years in good health. The sequenced sample was memory CD4+ T cells sorted from blood. This sample's subset: CD45RA-negative fraction. The gene calls are TRBV11-2 and TRBJ2-7; no clear D gene. The CDR3 nucleotides read TGTGCCAGCAGCTTTTACCAGCACGAGCAGTACTTC. It specifies CASSFYQHEQYF. The complete variable domain, with remaining parts taken from reference TRBV11-2 and TRBJ2-7, reads EAGVAQSPRYKIIEKRQSVAFWCNPISGHATLYWYQQILGQGPKLLIQFQNNGVVDDSQLPKDRFSAERLKGVDSTLKIQPAKLEDSAVYLCASSFYQHEQYFGPGTRLTVT.